This T cell receptor (beta chain) originates from a study of shared clonotypes between healthy human individuals. Study-wide results and caveats: Naive subsets typically showed greater estimated richness than memory subsets. Sampling was confined to blood; repertoires within tissues likely differ. Naive CD4 clonotype sharing across a handful of donors was around 5.5%.

The CDR3 covers 17 residues. From germline, CDR1 is MGHRA and CDR2 YSYEKL. V lost 4 bases and J 0 bases, leaving 16 bases between the germline ends. Note on this clone: The target antigen is unknown.

The repertoire was sequenced with immunoSEQ multiplex PCR; TCRdb's copy has only in-frame clones and lacks some. Of around 990,000 clones listed, 70% to 80% are singletons. The chain is built from TRBV4-1 and TRBJ1-5; D gene unclear. The receptor was isolated from a young man in good health. Some clones in this sample may be carry-over from other donors' samples. Sequenced sample: memory CD4+ T cells from PBMCs. Subset noted: CD45RA-negative fraction. Here the CDR3 reads CASSLQEPVNSNQPQHF. CDR3 sequence (DNA): TGCGCCAGCAGCCTGCAGGAGCCGGTTAATAGCAATCAGCCCCAGCATTTT.